This T cell receptor beta chain was found in a study of tumor and adjacent non-tumor tissue in lung cancer. Study information: Around 4.4 million productive TCRbeta reads were obtained per sample on average.

Study-wide points: Top 100 clones took a larger repertoire share in normal lung. Significantly higher TCR diversity was found in tumor than normal lung.

No cell sorting was done before RNA was extracted from the tissue. Between August and November 2014, newly diagnosed, chemotherapy-naive lung cancer patients underwent thoracic surgery in China. Three rounds of nested PCR, following a modified ARM-PCR protocol, produced the TCRbeta library. TCRdb passed the multiplex PCR reads through MiXCR, listing each CDR3 protein once. This sample has about 200,000 distinct CDR3 sequences; about 71% occur once, and the top ten carry less than 25%. With respect to this clonotype: Its antigen is unidentified.

The sample consisted of lung tumor tissue. The sequence was collected from a man in his 60s with non-small cell lung cancer.

The CDR3 loop is CASSQERSTPWDEQFF. For the CDR3, the DNA is TGCGCCAGCAGCCAAGAGAGAAGTACTCCTTGGGATGAGCAGTTCTTC. The rearrangement uses TRBV4-1 and TRBJ2-1, with D hard to call. V lost 0 bases, J lost 8 bases, and 17 bases lay in between. This CDR3 contains 16 residues. Per germline, CDR1 MGHRA and CDR2 YSYEKL.